Shown below are 7 T cell receptor beta chains from a single sample sequenced in a study of blood T cell repertoires in COVID-19. Repertoires were generated with immunoSEQ multiplex PCR, while TCRdb's copy carries only in-frame clones and drops some. The data hold 300,000 to 350,000 clones, with approximately 86% observed a single time. The sequenced material came from peripheral blood. The receptors stem from a man aged 25-45 years with COVID-19, enrolled during active disease.

This rearrangement joins TRBV13 to TRBJ2-1; maybe TRBD1 (6 bases). The CDR3 spans 18 residues. Germline CDR1 and CDR2: PRHDT and FYEKMQ (reference sequence). The V end lost 0 bases, the J end lost 2 bases, and 17 bases lay between the germline ends. The CDR3: CASSLGPPGVAPYNEQFF. Written as DNA, the CDR3 is TGTGCCAGCAGCTTAGGCCCGCCAGGGGTCGCCCCCTACAATGAGCAGTTCTTC. Full variable domain (rest looked up from reference TRBV13 and TRBJ2-1): AAGVIQSPRHLIKEKRETATLKCYPIPRHDTVYWYQQGPGQDPQFLISFYEKMQSDKGSIPDRFSAQQFSDYHSELNMSSLELGDSALYFCASSLGPPGVAPYNEQFFGPGTRLTVL.

This clone was counted only a few times. V gene TRBV19 combines with J gene TRBJ2-1, with D possibly being TRBD1 (5 bases). V lost 5 bases to trimming and J lost 9 bases, with 14 bases between them. This CDR3 comprises 13 residues. Germline CDR1 reads LNHDA; CDR2 reads SQIVND (reference sequence). The CDR3 protein is CASSLIQGTEQFF. The CDR3 DNA reads TGTGCCAGTAGTCTCATTCAGGGCACTGAGCAGTTCTTC.

This clone was seen just once. The chain links TRBV6-5 to TRBJ1-2; D not resolved. Looked up from germline, CDR1 is MNHEY and CDR2 is SVGAGI. The CDR3 has 14 amino acids. The V end lost 0 bases, the J end lost 4 bases, and 9 bases lay between the germline ends. The CDR3 protein is CASSYSVGSYGYTF. The CDR3 nucleotides are TGTGCCAGCAGTTACTCGGTCGGGAGCTATGGCTACACCTTC.

Concerning this clone itself: Distinct nucleotide sequences in the sample also encode this CDR3. J is TRBJ1-1 and V is TRBV6-5; 9 nucleotides match TRBD1. The junction had 2 bases not matched to a gene; V was cut back by 5 bases and J by 1 base. CDR1 MNHEY and CDR2 SVGAGI come from the germline V gene. The CDR3 spans 14 residues. In nucleotides, the CDR3 is TGTGCCAGCAGTCTGACAGGGGGGAACACTGAAGCTTTCTTT. Residues: CASSLTGGNTEAFF.

This chain links TRBV18 with TRBJ2-3, with a possible D match to TRBD1 (6 bases). The germline V gene has CDR1 KGHSH and CDR2 LQKENI. CDR3 length: 17 amino acids. Trimming took 4 bases from V and 1 from J, leaving 18 bases between them. CDR3 coding DNA: TGTGCCAGCTCACAACAGGGACCCGGCCTAGGCACAGATACGCAGTATTTT. Encoded protein: CASSQQGPGLGTDTQYF.

This sequence joins TRBV4-3 and TRBJ2-3; 8 nucleotides line up with TRBD2. Germline CDR1 reads LGHNA; CDR2 reads YSLEER. The length of the CDR3 is 13 residues. V was pared by 0 bases and J by 10 bases, with 3 bases of the junction left unmatched. In DNA, the CDR3 is TGCGCCAGCAGCCAAGATTCGGGGGGGGCGCAGTATTTT. Translation: CASSQDSGGAQYF.

The chain has TRBV5-4 and TRBJ1-1; D is ambiguous. The CDR3 covers 12 residues. Trimming cost V 3 bases and J 6 bases, with 9 bases left between them. The germline V gene encodes CDR1 SGHNT and CDR2 YYREEE (reference sequence). CDR3 sequence reads: CASSSTVAEAFF. The CDR3 bases are TGTGCCAGCAGCTCAACAGTCGCTGAAGCTTTCTTT.